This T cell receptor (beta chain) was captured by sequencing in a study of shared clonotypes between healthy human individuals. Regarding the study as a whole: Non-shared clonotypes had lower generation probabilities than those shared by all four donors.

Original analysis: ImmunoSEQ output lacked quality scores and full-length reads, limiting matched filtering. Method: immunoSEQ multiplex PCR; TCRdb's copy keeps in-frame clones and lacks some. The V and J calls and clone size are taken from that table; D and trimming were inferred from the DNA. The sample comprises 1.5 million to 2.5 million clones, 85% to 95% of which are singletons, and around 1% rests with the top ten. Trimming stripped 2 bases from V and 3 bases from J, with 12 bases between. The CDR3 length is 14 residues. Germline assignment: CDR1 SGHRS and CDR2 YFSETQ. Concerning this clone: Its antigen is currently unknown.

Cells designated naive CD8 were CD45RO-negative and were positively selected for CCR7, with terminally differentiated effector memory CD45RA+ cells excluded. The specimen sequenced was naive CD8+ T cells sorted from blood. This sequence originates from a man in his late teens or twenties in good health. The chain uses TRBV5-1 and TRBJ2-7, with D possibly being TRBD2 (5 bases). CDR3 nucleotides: TGCGCCAGCAGCTTTGTCGGGGTTGACTACGAGCAGTACTTC. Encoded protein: CASSFVGVDYEQYF.